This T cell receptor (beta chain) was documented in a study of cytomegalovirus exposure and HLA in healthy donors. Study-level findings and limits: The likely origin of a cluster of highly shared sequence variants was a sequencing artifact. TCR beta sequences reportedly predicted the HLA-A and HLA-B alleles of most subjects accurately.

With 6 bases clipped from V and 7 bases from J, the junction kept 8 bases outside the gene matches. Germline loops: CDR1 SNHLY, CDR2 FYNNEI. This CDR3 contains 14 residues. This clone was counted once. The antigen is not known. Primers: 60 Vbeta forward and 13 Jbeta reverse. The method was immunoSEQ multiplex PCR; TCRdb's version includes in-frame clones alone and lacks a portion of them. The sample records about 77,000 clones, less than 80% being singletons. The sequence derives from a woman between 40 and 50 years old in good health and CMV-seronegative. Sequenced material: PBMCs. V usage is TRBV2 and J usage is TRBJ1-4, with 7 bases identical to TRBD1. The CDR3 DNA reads TGTGCCAGCAGGGGAAGAGGGGGCCGTGAAAAACTGTTTTTT. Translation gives CASRGRGGREKLFF.